This T cell receptor (beta chain) appears in the sequencing data of a study of monozygotic twins with cystic fibrosis. Background on the study: Libraries were built from approximately 3 micrograms of fragmented DNA using around 16 PCR cycles.

The repertoire was sequenced with immunoSEQ multiplex PCR; TCRdb's copy has only in-frame clones and lacks some. The table includes roughly 29,000 clones, approximately 86% detected once. Study results and limitations: Median Simpson clonality of approximately 0.0091 suggested naive T cells predominated. Monozygotic CF twin pairs shared significantly more nucleotide-identical clonotypes than unrelated CF individuals did.

This CDR3 is 13 amino acids long. The V and J ends lost 0 bases and 2 bases respectively, with 8 bases between them. Germline lookup yields CDR1 GTSNPN and CDR2 SVGIG (reference sequence). With respect to this clone: Its antigen remains unidentified.

This sequence was found in a girl aged 2 to 10 with cystic fibrosis. The chain is built from TRBV30 and TRBJ2-7; D is undetermined. The sample taken for sequencing was blood. As DNA, the CDR3 is TGTGCCTGGAGTGTACAAGAGACCTACGAGCAGTACTTC. Translating gives CAWSVQETYEQYF.